A single TCR beta chain is shown here with its context. Germline assignment: CDR1 MNHNS and CDR2 SASEGT. The V end lost 3 bases, the J end lost 1 base, and 13 bases lay between the germline ends. CDR3 length: 16 amino acids. These data are taken from a study of technical replicates of blood from a handful of donors. Using immunoSEQ multiplex PCR, the repertoire was profiled, and TCRdb retains in-frame clones only, with some absent. Here the sample spans tens of thousands of clones, 87% being singletons. This clonotype was obtained from a human donor in good health. Some clones in this sample may be carry-over from other donors' samples. The specimen sequenced was PBMCs. The V and J genes are TRBV6-1 and TRBJ2-4; D is unclear. The CDR3 loop is CASSDLSLGAKNIQYF. Written as DNA, the CDR3 is TGTGCCAGCAGTGACCTAAGTTTGGGCGCCAAAAACATTCAGTACTTC.